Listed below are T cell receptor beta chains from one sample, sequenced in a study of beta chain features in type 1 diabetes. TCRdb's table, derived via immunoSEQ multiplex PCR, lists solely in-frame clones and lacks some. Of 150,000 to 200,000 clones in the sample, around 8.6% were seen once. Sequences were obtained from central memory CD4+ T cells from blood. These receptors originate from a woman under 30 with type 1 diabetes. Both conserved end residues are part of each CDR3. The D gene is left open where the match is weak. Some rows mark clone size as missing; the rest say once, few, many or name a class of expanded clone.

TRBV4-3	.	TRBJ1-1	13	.	TGCGCCAGCAGCCAAGACAGAAACACTGAAGCTTTCTTT	CASSQDRNTEAFF
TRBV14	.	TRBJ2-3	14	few	TGTGCCAGCAGCCAAGTACAGGGTTCAGATACGCAGTATTTT	CASSQVQGSDTQYF
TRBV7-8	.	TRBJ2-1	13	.	TGTGCCAGCAGCTTACGACTGTACAATGAGCAGTTCTTC	CASSLRLYNEQFF
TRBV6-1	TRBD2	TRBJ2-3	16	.	TGTGCCAGCAGTGCGCCATTTAGCGGGAGGGCCGATACGCAGTATTTT	CASSAPFSGRADTQYF
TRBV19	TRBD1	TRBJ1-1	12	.	TGTGCCAGTAGTATTCGACAGGGTCAGGCTTTCTTT	CASSIRQGQAFF
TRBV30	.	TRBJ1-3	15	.	TGTGCCTGGAGTACAGTGGCAGCCTCTGGAAACACCATATATTTT	CAWSTVAASGNTIYF
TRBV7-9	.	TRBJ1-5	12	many	TGTGCCAGCAGCTCCCAGGAAGGGCCCCAGCATTTT	CASSSQEGPQHF
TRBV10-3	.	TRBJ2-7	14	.	TGTGCCATCAGTGACGAGAACAGGGCCTACGAGCAGTACTTC	CAISDENRAYEQYF
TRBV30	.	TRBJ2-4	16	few	TGTGCCTGGAGCCTACGGACATCGATAGCCAAAAACATTCAGTACTTC	CAWSLRTSIAKNIQYF
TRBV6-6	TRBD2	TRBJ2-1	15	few	TGTGCCAGCAGCCGGACTAGCGGGGGTGACAATGAGCAGTTCTTC	CASSRTSGGDNEQFF
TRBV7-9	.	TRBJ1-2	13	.	TGTGCCAGCAGCTCTTACGGAGCCTATGGCTACACCTTC	CASSSYGAYGYTF
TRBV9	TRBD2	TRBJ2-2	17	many	TGTGCCAGCAGCGTGATAGGACTAGCGGGAAGTGCCGGGGAGCTGTTTTTT	CASSVIGLAGSAGELFF
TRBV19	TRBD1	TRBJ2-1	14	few	TGTGCCAGTACGCTGGACAGGGGCAAGGATGAGCAGTTCTTC	CASTLDRGKDEQFF
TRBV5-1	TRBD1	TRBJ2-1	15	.	TGCGCCAGCAGCATGACAGGGGGCGCGGGCAATGAGCAGTTCTTC	CASSMTGGAGNEQFF
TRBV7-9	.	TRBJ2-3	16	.	TGTGCCAGCAGCTGGGGGGGCGGGACCAGCACAGATACGCAGTATTTT	CASSWGGGTSTDTQYF
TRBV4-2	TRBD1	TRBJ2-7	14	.	TGTGCCAGCAGCCCGGGACAGGGGGCCTACGAGCAGTACTTC	CASSPGQGAYEQYF
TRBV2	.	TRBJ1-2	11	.	TGTGCCAGCGCTACAGGCGGTGGCTACACCTTC	CASATGGGYTF
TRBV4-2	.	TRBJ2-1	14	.	TGTGCCAGCAGCCAAGATCGGGACTACAATGAGCAGTTCTTC	CASSQDRDYNEQFF
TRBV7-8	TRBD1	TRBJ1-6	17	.	TGTGCCAGCAGCTTAGGACAGGGGCGGCCCGGTAATTCACCCCTCCACTTT	CASSLGQGRPGNSPLHF
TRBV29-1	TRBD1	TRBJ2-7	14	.	TGCAGCGTCCGGGACAGGGGGAGCACCTACGAGCAGTACTTC	CSVRDRGSTYEQYF
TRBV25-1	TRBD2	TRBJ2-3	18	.	TGTGCCAGCAGTGATGGACTAGCGGGGGACCAAAGGACAGATACGCAGTATTTT	CASSDGLAGDQRTDTQYF
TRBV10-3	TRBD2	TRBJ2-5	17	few	TGTGCCATCAGTGTCCCCGGGACTAGCGGCTCCCAAGAGACCCAGTACTTC	CAISVPGTSGSQETQYF
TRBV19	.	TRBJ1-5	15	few	TGTGCCAGTAGTTCGGGACTCCATAGCAATCAGCCCCAGCATTTT	CASSSGLHSNQPQHF
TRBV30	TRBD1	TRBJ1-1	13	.	TGTGCCTGGGACTTAGATGAACAGGGGACAGCTTTCTTT	CAWDLDEQGTAFF
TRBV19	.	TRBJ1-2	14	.	TGTGCCAGTCAGCTTTATACAGGGTCCTCAGGCTACACCTTC	CASQLYTGSSGYTF
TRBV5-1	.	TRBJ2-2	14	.	TGCGCCAGCAGCTTGGCGGGAAACACCGGGGAGCTGTTTTTT	CASSLAGNTGELFF
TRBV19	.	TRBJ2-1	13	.	TGTGCCAGTAAGTCCCCGCAGTACAATGAGCAGTTCTTC	CASKSPQYNEQFF
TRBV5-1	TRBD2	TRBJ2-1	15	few	TGCGCCAGCAGCTTTCTAGCGGGGGCTTACAATGAGCAGTTCTTC	CASSFLAGAYNEQFF
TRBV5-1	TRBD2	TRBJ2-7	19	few	TGCGCCAGCAGCTTGCATGGACTAGCGGAGCCGGAGGACACCTACGAGCAGTACTTC	CASSLHGLAEPEDTYEQYF
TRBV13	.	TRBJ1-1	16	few	TGTGCCAGCAGCTTAGGCCTCCCGGCGCAGGGCACTGAAGCTTTCTTT	CASSLGLPAQGTEAFF
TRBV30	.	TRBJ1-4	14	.	TGTGCCTGGAGTCTCCTAGCACCTAGTGAAAAACTGTTTTTT	CAWSLLAPSEKLFF
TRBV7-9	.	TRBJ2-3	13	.	TGTGCCAGCAGGCGGCCCCATGGGGATACGCAGTATTTT	CASRRPHGDTQYF
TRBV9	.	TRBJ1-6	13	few	TGTGCCAGCAGCCCTTCTCCGGATTCACCCCTCCACTTT	CASSPSPDSPLHF
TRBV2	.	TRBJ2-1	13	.	TGTGCCAGCAGCCGGGACAACTACAATGAGCAGTTCTTC	CASSRDNYNEQFF
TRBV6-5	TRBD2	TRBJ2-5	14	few	TGTGCCAGCAGCCACGCGAGCGGGGAAGAGACCCAGTACTTC	CASSHASGEETQYF
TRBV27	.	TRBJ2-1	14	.	TGTGCCAGCAGTTTAGGGGGCCCCTACAATGAGCAGTTCTTC	CASSLGGPYNEQFF
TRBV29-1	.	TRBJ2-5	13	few	TGCAGCGTTGATTGGACAGACCAAGAGACCCAGTACTTC	CSVDWTDQETQYF
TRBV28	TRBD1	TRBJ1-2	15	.	TGTGCCAGCAGCCCTGGACAGGACTTCCACTATGGCTACACCTTC	CASSPGQDFHYGYTF
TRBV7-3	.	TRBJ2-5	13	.	TGTGCCAGCAGCTTATGGGGGCAGGAGACCCAGTACTTC	CASSLWGQETQYF
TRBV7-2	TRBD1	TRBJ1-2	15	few	TGTGCCAGCAGCCCAACGGGACAGGGGGCCTATGGCTACACCTTC	CASSPTGQGAYGYTF
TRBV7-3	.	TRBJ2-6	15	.	TGTGCCAGCAGCGGTATACACTCTGGGGCCAACGTCCTGACTTTC	CASSGIHSGANVLTF
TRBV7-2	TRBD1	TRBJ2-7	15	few	TGTGCCAGCAGCCCCAGGGGGCGAAGCCCCTACGAGCAGTACTTC	CASSPRGRSPYEQYF
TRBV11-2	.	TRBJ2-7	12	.	TGTGCCAGCAGCAGACTCGAATACGAGCAGTACTTC	CASSRLEYEQYF
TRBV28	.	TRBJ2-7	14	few	TGTGCCAGCAGCCTCAGGGGAACCTCTCGGGAGCAGTACTTC	CASSLRGTSREQYF
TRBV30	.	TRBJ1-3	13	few	TGTGCCTGGAGTATTAAATCTGGAAACACCATATATTTT	CAWSIKSGNTIYF
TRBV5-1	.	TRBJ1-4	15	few	TGCGCCAGCAGCCCCGGCGGGTATGATGATGAAAAACTGTTTTTT	CASSPGGYDDEKLFF
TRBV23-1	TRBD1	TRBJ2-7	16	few	TGCGCCAGCAGTCAAATAGGGACAGGGATCTCCTACGAGCAGTACTTC	CASSQIGTGISYEQYF
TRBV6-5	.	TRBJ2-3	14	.	TGTGCCAGCAGTTACTCGATAGTAACAGATACGCAGTATTTT	CASSYSIVTDTQYF
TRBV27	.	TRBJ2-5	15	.	TGTGCCAGCAGTTTGTCGGGGACAAGTCAAGAGACCCAGTACTTC	CASSLSGTSQETQYF
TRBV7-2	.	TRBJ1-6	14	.	TGTGCCAGCACCTTACGGGGGGGTCGGTCACCCCTCCACTTT	CASTLRGGRSPLHF
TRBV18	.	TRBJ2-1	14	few	TGTGCCAGCTCACCACAGAGCGGTTACAATGAGCAGTTCTTC	CASSPQSGYNEQFF
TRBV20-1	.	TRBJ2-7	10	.	TGCAGTGCTTCGGAGTATGAGCAGTACTTC	CSASEYEQYF
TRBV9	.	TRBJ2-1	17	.	TGTGCCAGCAGCGTCGTCGACAGTTCACACTCCTACAATGAGCAGTTCTTC	CASSVVDSSHSYNEQFF
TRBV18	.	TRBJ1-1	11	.	TGTGCCAGCTCACCCGTGACTGAAGCTTTCTTT	CASSPVTEAFF
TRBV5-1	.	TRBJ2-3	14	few	TGCGCCAGCAGCTTGGATGGCAGCACAGATACGCAGTATTTT	CASSLDGSTDTQYF
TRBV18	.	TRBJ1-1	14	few	TGTGCCAGCTCACCCAGGACGGGGAGGACTGAAGCTTTCTTT	CASSPRTGRTEAFF